These 20 T cell receptor beta chains came from one sample sequenced in a study of Tregs in tolerant kidney transplant recipients. Here immunoSEQ multiplex PCR was the method, and the copy in TCRdb shows in-frame clones only, minus some. The data include tens of thousands of clones; the top ten clones carry 1.8%. Mixed chimerism was transient after nonmyeloablative marrow transplants from related graft donors. Material: CD4+ T cells from blood (PBMCs), obtained 24 months after the transplant. All receptors derive from a human patient who received a combined kidney and bone marrow transplant. Some T cells may have come from the graft donor.

On this clone: The read gets to within 3 residues of the CDR3 end, and the germline J gene fills in the rest. The rearrangement uses TRBV18 and TRBJ2-3; D call uncertain. V lost 1 base and J 2 bases, leaving 16 bases between the germline ends. Germline CDR1 and CDR2: KGHSH and LQKENI. The CDR3 loop spans 17 amino acids. The chain's CDR3 is CASSPQGRRKDTDTQYF. The CDR3 DNA, read in part, is TGTGCCAGCTCACCACAAGGGCGACGGAAGGACACAGATACG. Full variable domain (rest looked up from reference TRBV18 and TRBJ2-3): NAGVMQNPRHLVRRRGQEARLRCSPMKGHSHVYWYRQLPEEGLKFMVYLQKENIIDESGMPKERFSAEFPKEGPSILRIQQVVRGDSAAYFCASSPQGRRKDTDTQYFGPGTRLTVL.

To note about this clone: The read halts 3 residues ahead of the CDR3 end, with the missing end drawn from the germline J gene. V usage is TRBV29-1 and J usage is TRBJ2-6; D ambiguous. Trimming cost V 5 bases and J 2 bases, with 7 bases left between them. Germline-derived CDR1 and CDR2 are SQVTM and ANQGSEA. The CDR3 spans 13 residues. The CDR3 loop is CSVYRAGANVLTF. Incomplete CDR3 DNA: TGCAGCGTTTACAGAGCTGGGGCCAACGTC. Filled out from reference TRBV29-1 and TRBJ2-6, the complete variable domain reads SAVISQKPSRDICQRGTSLTIQCQVDSQVTMMFWYRQQPGQSLTLIATANQGSEATYESGFVIDKFPISRPNLTFSTLTVSNMSPEDSSIYLCSVYRAGANVLTFGAGSRLTVL.

On this clone: The read ends 3 residues before the CDR3 terminus; that terminus is restored from the germline J gene. The chain carries TRBV18 and TRBJ1-1; D is undetermined. The CDR3 has 13 amino acids. V lost 3 bases, J lost 1 base, and 6 bases lay in between. The germline gives CDR1 KGHSH, CDR2 LQKENI. CDR3 loop: CASSPYKNTEAFF. The covered CDR3 bases are TGTGCCAGCTCACCGTACAAGAACACTGAA.

CDR3 protein: CSARTIAGPSTDTQYF. The sequenced CDR3 bases are TGCAGTGCTAGGACCATAGCGGGTCCTAGCACAGATACG. V is TRBV20-1 and J is TRBJ2-3; 7 nucleotides match TRBD2. Sequencing ends 3 residues short of the CDR3 end; the germline J gene provides the rest. CDR1 is DFQATT and CDR2 is SNEGSKA in the germline V gene (reference sequence). There are 16 residues in the CDR3. V lost 3 bases, J lost 0 bases, and 9 bases stayed unmatched.

Of note for this clone: The read ends 3 residues shy of where the CDR3 ends; the end is completed using the germline J gene. This rearrangement joins TRBV10-3 to TRBJ1-4; 8 bases are shared with TRBD1. The CDR3 is 14 amino acids. Germline V gene lookup returns CDR1 ENHRY and CDR2 SYGVKD. V was clipped by 4 bases and J by 8 bases; unmatched bases: 6. CDR3 DNA, as far as it was read: TGTGCCATCAGTGCCGGGACAGGTCAAGAAAAA. Its protein is CAISAGTGQEK. The full CDR3 reads CAISAGTGQEKLFF.

On this clone: The read ends 3 residues before the CDR3 terminus; that terminus is restored from the germline J gene. The chain employs TRBV20-1 and TRBJ2-3, with 9 positions matching TRBD2. V lost 7 bases and J lost 3; bases outside the gene matches: 5. The CDR3 totals 13 residues. CDR1 and CDR2 from the germline V gene are DFQATT and SNEGSKA (reference sequence). The CDR3 loop reads CSEASGATDTQYF. The sequenced CDR3 bases are TGCAGTGAGGCTAGCGGGGCGACAGATACG.

Notes on this clone: The read is 3 residues too short to cover the CDR3 end, so that end is filled in from the germline J gene. The chain combines TRBV7-3 with TRBJ1-1; no definite D call. The CDR3 spans 13 residues. The germline V and J ends were trimmed by 2 bases and 5 bases, with 9 bases remaining between them. The germline CDR1 and CDR2 sequences are SGHTA and FQGTGA. CDR3 loop: CASSLSHKTEAFF. The sequenced CDR3 bases are TGTGCCAGCAGCTTATCCCACAAAACTGAA.

As for this clone: The read ends 3 residues before the CDR3 terminus; that terminus is restored from the germline J gene. This rearrangement joins TRBV29-1 to TRBJ2-6; weak D call: TRBD1 (6 bases). CDR1 and CDR2 from the germline V gene are SQVTM and ANQGSEA. The CDR3 covers 16 residues. V was trimmed by 3 bases and J by 0 bases, leaving 12 bases between them. The CDR3 protein is CSVEGTPSSGANVLTF. CDR3 DNA, as far as it was read: TGCAGCGTTGAGGGGACACCGTCCTCTGGGGCCAACGTC.

As concerns this clone: The read comes to an end 3 residues before the CDR3 does, leaving the germline J gene to fill in the end. The rearrangement joins TRBV10-3 to TRBJ1-6, with no clear D. V was cut by 4 bases and J by 2 bases, with 6 bases left in between. The germline V gene has CDR1 ENHRY and CDR2 SYGVKD. CDR3 length: 14 amino acids. The part of the CDR3 DNA that was read is TGTGCCATCAGTGTGGGCGCCTATAATTCACCC. This codes for CAISVGAYNSP. The CDR3 reads in full as CAISVGAYNSPLHF.

Points on this clone: The CDR3 end lies 3 residues beyond the end of the read and is filled in from the germline J gene. V and J are TRBV2 and TRBJ2-5, with 7 bases fitting TRBD1. This CDR3 comprises 15 residues. With V trimmed by 4 bases and J by 2 bases, 7 bases remained unmatched. Looked up from germline, CDR1 is SNHLY and CDR2 is FYNNEI. The CDR3 loop is CASSGDSPLQETQYF. The CDR3 DNA, read in part, is TGTGCCAGCAGTGGGGACAGCCCCTTACAAGAGACC.

Comment on this clone: The CDR3 goes on 3 residues after the read ends, and that part is filled in from the germline J gene. V is TRBV24-1 and J is TRBJ1-4; TRBD1 matches at 10 bases. The CDR3 is 17 amino acids. After removal of 3 bases from V and 2 bases from J, the junction contained 5 bases not matched to a gene. Germline V gene lookup returns CDR1 KGHDR and CDR2 SFDVKD. The sequenced part of the CDR3 DNA is TGTGCCACCAGTGATGCGGGACAGGGGATGACTAATGAAAAA. Translating gives CATSDAGQGMTNEK. The full CDR3 protein reads CATSDAGQGMTNEKLFF.

As for this clone: The observed sequence ends 3 residues before the CDR3 terminus, with the missing tail filled in from the germline J gene. V usage is TRBV20-1 and J usage is TRBJ2-3, with 9 positions matching TRBD2. The CDR3 consists of 14 residues. V lost 2 bases and J lost 6; bases outside the gene matches: 6. Germline CDR1 DFQATT, CDR2 SNEGSKA (reference sequence). The sequenced CDR3 bases are TGCAGTGCTAGAATTCGGCGGGAGGGTGATACG. The encoded protein is CSARIRREGDT. The CDR3 reads in full as CSARIRREGDTQYF.

For this clone: The sequence runs out 3 residues before the end of the CDR3; the remainder is reconstructed from the germline J gene. V is TRBV5-1 and J is TRBJ2-2; D possibly corresponds to TRBD1 (5 bases). The CDR3 length is 15 residues. The V and J ends lost 0 bases and 2 bases respectively, with 8 bases between them. Germline V CDR1 and CDR2: SGHRS, YFSETQ. The CDR3 is CASSLVQGNTGELFF. The sequenced part of the CDR3 DNA is TGCGCCAGCAGCTTGGTTCAGGGAAACACCGGGGAG. The variable domain in full, completed from reference TRBV5-1 and TRBJ2-2, reads KAGVTQTPRYLIKTRGQQVTLSCSPISGHRSVSWYQQTPGQGLQFLFEYFSETQRNKGNFPGRFSGRQFSNSRSEMNVSTLELGDSALYLCASSLVQGNTGELFFGEGSRLTVL.

Regarding this clone: With the read ending 3 residues before the CDR3 end, the germline J gene is used to fill in that end. This sample includes further DNA sequences coding for the same CDR3. This sequence joins TRBV19 and TRBJ1-1; 10 bases match TRBD1. The CDR3 totals 16 residues. With V trimmed by 7 bases and J by 4 bases, 12 bases remained unmatched. Germline loops: CDR1 LNHDA, CDR2 SQIVND (reference sequence). CDR3 loop: CASTRDRGRGGTEAFF. The CDR3 DNA, read in part, is TGTGCCAGTACCCGGGACAGGGGACGAGGTGGCACTGAA.

Comments on this clone: Read sequence stops 3 residues before the CDR3 end, and the germline J gene provides the missing end. The gene calls are TRBV20-1 and TRBJ1-4; D is unresolved. CDR3 length: 13 amino acids. The ends were cut back, 4 bases at V and 8 bases at J, with 14 bases in the middle. The V gene's germline CDR1 is DFQATT and CDR2 SNEGSKA (reference sequence). The part of the CDR3 DNA that was read is TGCAGTGCTACAACCTCCTTAGAAGAAAAA. Its protein is CSATTSLEEK. The full CDR3 sequence reads CSATTSLEEKLFF.

Remarks on this clone: Read sequence stops 3 residues before the CDR3 end, and the germline J gene provides the missing end. The V and J genes are TRBV20-1 and TRBJ2-3; 7 nucleotides match TRBD2. The CDR3 runs to 14 residues. V was pared by 1 base and J by 2 bases, with 3 bases of the junction left unmatched. Germline CDR1 is DFQATT and CDR2 is SNEGSKA (reference sequence). CDR3 DNA (partial): TGCAGTGCTAGAGCTAGCGGACCCACAGATACG. Translation gives CSARASGPTDT. The entire CDR3 is CSARASGPTDTQYF.

Points on this clone: Other nucleotide sequences in the sample specify the same CDR3. CDR3 DNA (partial): TGTGCCAGCAGCTTTCGGGCAGGGGGCCTTGATACG. Encoded protein: CASSFRAGGLDT. The CDR3, in full, reads CASSFRAGGLDTQYF. The rearrangement links TRBV7-9 to TRBJ2-3, with 8 bases that match TRBD1. The DNA ends 3 residues before the CDR3 does, and the rest of the CDR3 is filled in from the germline J gene. This CDR3 has 15 amino acids. Germline loops: CDR1 SEHNR, CDR2 FQNEAQ (reference sequence). V lost 3 bases and J lost 6; bases outside the gene matches: 8.

A note on this clone: Coverage ceases 3 residues before the CDR3 finishes, and the germline J gene fills in the end. The chain uses TRBV20-1 and TRBJ1-2; 7 bases are shared with TRBD1. There are 14 residues in the CDR3. CDR1 DFQATT and CDR2 SNEGSKA come from the germline V gene (reference sequence). J lost 1 base, V lost 7 bases, and 9 bases had no gene match. The sequenced CDR3 bases are TGCAGTGGCCGGGACAGTCTCTATAACTATGGC. Residues: CSGRDSLYNYG. The CDR3 in its entirety is CSGRDSLYNYGYTF.

As concerns this clone: The DNA ends 3 residues before the CDR3 does, and the rest of the CDR3 is filled in from the germline J gene. The chain employs TRBV2 and TRBJ2-3, with 11 bases identical to TRBD1. This CDR3 region has 14 residues. The germline gives CDR1 SNHLY, CDR2 FYNNEI. Trimming took 6 bases from V and 3 from J; bases not matched to a gene: 2. Here the CDR3 reads CASRRDRGTDTQYF. The covered CDR3 bases are TGTGCCAGCAGAAGGGACAGGGGGACAGATACG.

To note about this clone: The CDR3 end lies 3 residues beyond the end of the read and is filled in from the germline J gene. The chain carries TRBV7-9 and TRBJ1-4; a possible D gene is TRBD1 (6 bases). Germline V gene lookup returns CDR1 SEHNR and CDR2 FQNEAQ (reference sequence). The CDR3 sequence is 13 residues long. The part of the CDR3 DNA that was read is TGTGCCAGCAGCGGAAACAGGGATTGGGAA. Protein product: CASSGNRDWE. The entire CDR3 reads CASSGNRDWELFF. The full variable domain, in which reference TRBV7-9 and TRBJ1-4 provide the parts outside the CDR3, is DTGVSQNPRHKITKRGQNVTFRCDPISEHNRLYWYRQTLGQGPEFLTYFQNEAQLEKSRLLSDRFSAERPKGSFSTLEIQRTEQGDSAMYLCASSGNRDWELFFGSGTQLSVL.